A selection of T cell receptor beta chains follows, all from one sample in a study of cytomegalovirus exposure and HLA in healthy donors. Using immunoSEQ multiplex PCR, the repertoire was profiled, and TCRdb retains in-frame clones only, with some absent. The profile shows about 160,000 clones, about 80% of them singletons. The sequenced material came from PBMCs. The receptors were gathered from a woman aged 50 to 60 in good health and CMV-seronegative. Each CDR3 is given with its conserved first and last residue. D genes are given only for firm matches. A clone size is listed for some rows: how often the clone was seen (once, few, many), or a class if it is expanded.

v_gene,d_gene,abundance,j_gene,CDR3aa,CDR3nt
TRBV6-1,.,.,TRBJ1-5,CASSVSGVNQPQHF,TGTGCCAGCAGTGTGTCGGGGGTAAATCAGCCCCAGCATTTT
TRBV7-2,.,once,TRBJ1-5,CASSLRDSNQPQHF,TGTGCCAGCAGCTTGAGGGATAGCAATCAGCCCCAGCATTTT
TRBV25-1,TRBD1,.,TRBJ1-1,CASSEDREASEAFF,TGTGCCAGCAGTGAAGACAGGGAGGCGAGTGAAGCTTTCTTT
TRBV9,.,.,TRBJ1-1,CASSTTPRDTEAFF,TGTGCCAGCAGCACTACACCGAGGGACACTGAAGCTTTCTTT
TRBV30,TRBD1,.,TRBJ2-3,CAWTIRQGGTQYF,TGTGCCTGGACTATCCGACAGGGCGGTACGCAGTATTTT
TRBV4-3,.,.,TRBJ1-2,CASSQDRGISYGYTF,TGCGCCAGCAGCCAAGATCGAGGGATCAGCTATGGCTACACCTTC
TRBV28,.,.,TRBJ1-4,CASSPPAYRTPATNEKLFF,TGTGCCAGCAGTCCACCTGCCTATAGGACACCAGCAACTAATGAAAAACTGTTTTTT
TRBV28,.,.,TRBJ1-2,CASSLFRNYGYTF,TGTGCCAGCAGTTTATTCAGAAACTATGGCTACACCTTC
TRBV28,TRBD2,.,TRBJ2-1,CASSLLAGRGLSSYNEQFF,TGTGCCAGCAGTTTGCTAGCGGGGAGGGGGTTGAGCTCCTACAATGAGCAGTTCTTC
TRBV30,.,.,TRBJ1-1,CAWSVRYENTEAFF,TGTGCCTGGAGTGTTCGGTACGAGAACACTGAAGCTTTCTTT
TRBV7-3,.,.,TRBJ1-1,CASSPGGFQNTEAFF,TGTGCCAGCAGTCCGGGGGGGTTCCAGAACACTGAAGCTTTCTTT
TRBV5-1,TRBD1,few,TRBJ1-4,CASSSGDRGSNEKLFF,TGCGCCAGCAGCTCGGGGGACAGGGGTTCTAATGAAAAACTGTTTTTT
TRBV7-6,.,.,TRBJ2-1,CASSLGFSAGGQFF,TGTGCCAGCAGCTTAGGCTTTAGCGCCGGGGGGCAGTTCTTC
TRBV5-1,.,.,TRBJ2-2,CASRSRSKNTGELFF,TGCGCCAGCAGGTCGCGGAGTAAGAACACCGGGGAGCTGTTTTTT
TRBV7-2,TRBD2,once,TRBJ2-2,CASSFSKGLAGIGGELFF,TGTGCCAGCAGCTTCTCCAAGGGACTAGCGGGGATTGGCGGGGAGCTGTTTTTT
TRBV9,TRBD1,.,TRBJ1-4,CASSVFGRGLTNEKLFF,TGTGCCAGCAGCGTGTTCGGCAGGGGGCTAACTAATGAAAAACTGTTTTTT